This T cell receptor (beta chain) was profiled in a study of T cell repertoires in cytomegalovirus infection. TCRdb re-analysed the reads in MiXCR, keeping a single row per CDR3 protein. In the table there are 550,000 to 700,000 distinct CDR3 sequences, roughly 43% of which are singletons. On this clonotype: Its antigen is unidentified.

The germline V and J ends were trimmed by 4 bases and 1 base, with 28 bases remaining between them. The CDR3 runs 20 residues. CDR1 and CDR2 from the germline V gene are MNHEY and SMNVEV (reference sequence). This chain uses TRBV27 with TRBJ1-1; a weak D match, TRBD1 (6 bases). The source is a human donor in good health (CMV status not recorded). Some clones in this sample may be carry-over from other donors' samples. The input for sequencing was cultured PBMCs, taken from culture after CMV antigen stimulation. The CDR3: CASSSIWDRRGGAWNTEAFF. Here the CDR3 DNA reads TGTGCCAGCAGTTCTATATGGGACCGAAGGGGGGGGGCGTGGAACACTGAAGCTTTCTTT.